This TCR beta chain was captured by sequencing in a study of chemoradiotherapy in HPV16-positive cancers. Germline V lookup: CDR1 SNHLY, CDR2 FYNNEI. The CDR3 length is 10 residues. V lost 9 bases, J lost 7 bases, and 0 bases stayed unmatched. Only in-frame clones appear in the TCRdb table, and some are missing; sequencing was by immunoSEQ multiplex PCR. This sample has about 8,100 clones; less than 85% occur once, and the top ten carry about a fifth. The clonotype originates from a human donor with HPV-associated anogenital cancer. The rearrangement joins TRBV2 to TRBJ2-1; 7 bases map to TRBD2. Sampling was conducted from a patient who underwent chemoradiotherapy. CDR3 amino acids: CARGGNEQFF. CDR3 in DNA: TGTGCCAGGGGGGGGAATGAGCAGTTCTTC.